The 22 T cell receptor beta chains presented below share a single source sample, sequenced in a study of T cell responses to AZD1222 COVID-19 vaccine. Sequenced by immunoSEQ multiplex PCR; TCRdb stores in-frame clones only, minus some. The table lists 98,000 or so clones, 89% of them singletons. Specimen: peripheral blood, collected on day 0 of AZD1222 vaccination. These receptors were taken from an adult in good health.

This clone was observed a single time. The gene calls are TRBV15 and TRBJ2-3, with D possibly called TRBD1 or TRBD2 (6 bases each). V shed 0 bases and J shed 3 bases, with 10 bases lying between them. The CDR3 consists of 15 residues. Germline loops: CDR1 LNHNV, CDR2 YYDKDF (reference sequence). CDR3 coding DNA: TGTGCCACCAGCAGAGAAAGGAGGGGGACAGATACGCAGTATTTT. Protein: CATSRERRGTDTQYF.

This rearrangement joins TRBV19 to TRBJ2-7, with D possibly TRBD1 on 6 matching bases. The CDR3 is 14 residues long. V was pared by 6 bases and J by 2 bases, with 14 bases between. Germline CDR1 reads LNHDA; CDR2 reads SQIVND (reference sequence). The CDR3 loop is CASSEQTGPYEQYF. DNA of the CDR3: TGTGCCAGTAGCGAACAGACAGGACCCTACGAGCAGTACTTC. The full variable domain, completed using reference TRBV19 and TRBJ2-7, is DGGITQSPKYLFRKEGQNVTLSCEQNLNHDAMYWYRQDPGQGLRLIYYSQIVNDFQKGDIAEGYSVSREKKESFPLTVTSAQKNPTAFYLCASSEQTGPYEQYFGPGTRLTVT.

This chain links TRBV6-5 with TRBJ1-5, with D possibly TRBD1 on 6 matching bases. Germline-derived CDR1 and CDR2 are MNHEY and SVGAGI. V lost 2 bases and J 6 bases, leaving 11 bases between the germline ends. This CDR3 is 14 amino acids long. The DNA for the CDR3 is TGTGCCAGCAGTTACGGGGGCGCGGGTCAGCCCCAGCATTTT. Its translation is CASSYGGAGQPQHF.

This chain links TRBV7-9 with TRBJ1-1, with D tentatively TRBD1 (5 bases). The CDR3 sequence is 15 residues long. Trimming removed 5 bases at V and 4 bases at J, with 17 bases between. The germline V gene encodes CDR1 SEHNR and CDR2 FQNEAQ (reference sequence). As DNA, the CDR3 is TGTGCCAGCAGCCCCTCCGGGACCAGGCGCACTGAAGCTTTCTTT. As protein: CASSPSGTRRTEAFF.

The gene calls are TRBV28 and TRBJ2-2; TRBD2 agrees at 7 bases. In germline, CDR1 is MDHEN, CDR2 SYDVKM. V lost 5 bases and J lost 3; bases outside the gene matches: 12. The CDR3 runs 17 residues. The CDR3 nucleotides are TGTGCCAGCAGTCCGGGGGAGGGTTATCCTTACACCGGGGAGCTGTTTTTT. The encoded protein is CASSPGEGYPYTGELFF.

The chain couples TRBV16 to TRBJ1-2; D remains unclear. Germline CDR1 is KGHSY and CDR2 is FQNENV. This CDR3 spans 14 amino acids. Trimming took off 0 bases at V and 7 bases at J, with 12 bases between the two ends. The CDR3 coding sequence is TGTGCCAGCAGCCAATCATGGGAGGTCTCTGGCTACACCTTC. Translated, it gives CASSQSWEVSGYTF.

The chain is built from TRBV4-1 and TRBJ2-5; D assignment may be TRBD1 or TRBD2 (5 bases each). This CDR3 is built from 16 residues. V was pared by 1 base and J by 6 bases, with 18 bases between. Germline loops: CDR1 MGHRA, CDR2 YSYEKL. The CDR3 sequence is CASSQVVAGTRKTQYF. The CDR3 nucleotides read TGCGCCAGCAGCCAAGTAGTTGCAGGGACGAGAAAGACCCAGTACTTC.

The rearrangement links TRBV2 to TRBJ1-2; maybe TRBD1 (5 bases). CDR1 and CDR2 (germline): SNHLY, FYNNEI. The CDR3 contains 14 residues. V gave up 0 bases and J gave up 10 bases, with 15 bases separating them. CDR3 nucleotides: TGTGCCAGCAGTGAAGCGTCAGGGATCTTGCCCTACACCTTC. It encodes CASSEASGILPYTF.

This chain connects TRBV6-5 to TRBJ2-7; D is possibly TRBD1 (5 bases). The length of the CDR3 is 14 residues. Trimming took off 0 bases at V and 5 bases at J, with 11 bases between the two ends. Germline CDR1 is MNHEY and CDR2 is SVGAGI. The CDR3 reads CASSYSKGQHEQYF. The CDR3 bases are TGTGCCAGCAGTTACTCAAAGGGGCAGCACGAGCAGTACTTC.

The rearrangement joins TRBV10-3 to TRBJ2-2, with 9 bases aligning to TRBD2. The CDR3 totals 15 residues. The germline V gene has CDR1 ENHRY and CDR2 SYGVKD. The V and J ends lost 5 bases and 2 bases, in that order; junction bases with no gene match: 3. The CDR3 DNA reads as TGTGCCATCAGTCAAGCGGGGGGAAACACCGGGGAGCTGTTTTTT. The encoded protein is CAISQAGGNTGELFF.

V gene TRBV19 combines with J gene TRBJ2-2, with D uncertain. The CDR3 covers 15 residues. Germline CDR1 LNHDA, CDR2 SQIVND (reference sequence). Trimming removed 10 bases from V and 1 base from J, with 16 bases in between. The CDR3 region has the DNA TGTGCCACTCGTTCGTTGATGGGGAACACCGGGGAGCTGTTTTTT. This sequence encodes CATRSLMGNTGELFF.

In its sample, this clone was seen once. V is TRBV5-1 and J is TRBJ2-5; 7 bases align to TRBD2. Germline trimming cut 4 bases from V and 3 bases from J; bases unmatched to any gene: 6. CDR3 length equals 14 residues. The germline CDR1 and CDR2 sequences are SGHRS and YFSETQ. The CDR3 DNA sequence: TGCGCCAGCAGCCCCGGGACTACCAAAGAGACCCAGTACTTC. Its translation is CASSPGTTKETQYF. Filled out from reference TRBV5-1 and TRBJ2-5, the complete variable domain reads KAGVTQTPRYLIKTRGQQVTLSCSPISGHRSVSWYQQTPGQGLQFLFEYFSETQRNKGNFPGRFSGRQFSNSRSEMNVSTLELGDSALYLCASSPGTTKETQYFGPGTRLLVL.

The CDR3 DNA is TGTGCCAGCAGCGACAGGGGGCCGGGAATCACTGAAGCTTTCTTT. Its protein is CASSDRGPGITEAFF. The V call is TRBV27, the J call TRBJ1-1; 10 bases agree with TRBD1. Germline V lookup: CDR1 MNHEY, CDR2 SMNVEV (reference sequence). The V segment lost 6 bases and the J segment 4 bases; nucleotides outside the gene matches: 8. The CDR3 is 15 amino acids.

The chain carries TRBV2 and TRBJ1-1; 7 bases agree with TRBD1. Per the germline V gene, CDR1 is SNHLY and CDR2 is FYNNEI. The CDR3 totals 13 residues. The ends lost 8 bases at V and 5 bases at J; junction bases unmatched: 8. CDR3 nucleotide sequence: TGTGCCAGCTCCCGAGGGGGCGAGACTGAAGCTTTCTTT. It is translated as CASSRGGETEAFF.

The rearrangement uses TRBV6-5 and TRBJ2-1; possible D gene TRBD2, 7 bases. Germline CDR1 is MNHEY and CDR2 is SVGAGI. This CDR3 comprises 14 residues. With 9 bases removed from V and 6 bases from J, the gap between germline ends came to 18 bases. CDR3 DNA sequence: TGTGCCAGTGGACTAGTGGGGGGGCCCAATGAGCAGTTCTTC. It codes for CASGLVGGPNEQFF.

The V and J genes are TRBV2 and TRBJ2-7; TRBD2 is a possible D gene (5 bases). CDR3 size: 11 residues. Per the germline V gene, CDR1 is SNHLY and CDR2 is FYNNEI. Between the trimmed V and J ends, which lost 7 bases and 6 bases, there was a span of 10 bases. The CDR3 DNA follows: TGTGCCAGCATGGGAGTGGGCGAGCAGTACTTC. Translated: CASMGVGEQYF. The full variable domain, its missing parts supplied by reference TRBV2 and TRBJ2-7, is EPEVTQTPSHQVTQMGQEVILRCVPISNHLYFYWYRQILGQKVEFLVSFYNNEISEKSEIFDDQFSVERPDGSNFTLKIRSTKLEDSAMYFCASMGVGEQYFGPGTRLTVT.

This chain links TRBV5-5 with TRBJ2-7; tentative D call: TRBD2 (7 bases). The CDR3 sequence is 19 residues long. V lost 0 bases and J 3 bases, leaving 25 bases between the germline ends. Germline CDR1 reads SGHKS; CDR2 reads YYEKEE (reference sequence). CDR3 sequence (DNA): TGTGCCAGCAGCTTGGATCTGGTGGGGGGGCCCGGGGCCCACTACGAGCAGTACTTC. Amino acids: CASSLDLVGGPGAHYEQYF.

As to this clone: Because the CDR3's place on the DNA is in doubt, the DNA is left out and the CDR3 is given as listed by TCRdb. The chain recombines TRBV27 with TRBJ1-5. The CDR3 contains 17 residues when both ends are counted. Germline V lookup: CDR1 MNHEY, CDR2 SMNVEV (reference sequence). The CDR3 sequence: CASTTFRARGGYQPQHF.

This clone has only one observation. J is TRBJ1-2 and V is TRBV7-9; a weak D match, TRBD1 (6 bases). Germline V gene data show CDR1 as SEHNR and CDR2 as FQNEAQ (reference sequence). The CDR3 consists of 12 residues. Deletions cut 8 bases from V and 8 bases from J, with 15 bases between. The DNA for the CDR3 is TGTGCCAGCCACCCGGGGGCCCGCGGCTACACCTTC. This translates into CASHPGARGYTF.

Only one count was recorded for this clone. The chain is built from TRBV5-5 and TRBJ2-5; D is uncertain. V lost 4 bases to trimming and J lost 1 base, with 8 bases between them. The CDR3 length is 13 residues. CDR1 and CDR2 (germline): SGHKS, YYEKEE (reference sequence). The DNA of the CDR3 is TGTGCCAGCAGCCTGCGCTCCCAAGAGACCCAGTACTTC. It encodes CASSLRSQETQYF.

J is TRBJ1-3 and V is TRBV4-1; D remains ambiguous. The germline gives CDR1 MGHRA, CDR2 YSYEKL. CDR3 size: 15 residues. Trimming took off 0 bases at V and 8 bases at J, with 14 bases between the two ends. The CDR3 DNA reads as TGCGCCAGCAGCCAAGATCTGGAGTCTTTATACACCATATATTTT. Protein sequence: CASSQDLESLYTIYF.

This rearrangement joins TRBV27 to TRBJ2-1; 9 bases fit TRBD2. V gave up 3 bases and J gave up 2 bases; unmatched junction bases: 2. CDR3 length: 15 residues. Germline loops: CDR1 MNHEY, CDR2 SMNVEV (reference sequence). The CDR3: CASSFSGGTYNEQFF. Written as DNA, the CDR3 is TGTGCCAGCAGTTTTAGCGGGGGAACCTACAATGAGCAGTTCTTC.